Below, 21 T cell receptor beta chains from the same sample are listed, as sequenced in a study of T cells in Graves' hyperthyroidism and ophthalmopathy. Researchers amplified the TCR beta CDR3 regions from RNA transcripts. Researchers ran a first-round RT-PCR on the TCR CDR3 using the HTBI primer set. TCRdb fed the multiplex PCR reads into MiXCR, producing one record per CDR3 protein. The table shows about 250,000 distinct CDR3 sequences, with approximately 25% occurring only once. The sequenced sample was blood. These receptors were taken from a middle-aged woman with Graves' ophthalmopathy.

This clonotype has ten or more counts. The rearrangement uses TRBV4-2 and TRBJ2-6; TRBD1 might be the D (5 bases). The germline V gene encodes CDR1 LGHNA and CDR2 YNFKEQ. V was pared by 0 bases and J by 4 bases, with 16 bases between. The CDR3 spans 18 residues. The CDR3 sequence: CASSQEARADSGANVLTF. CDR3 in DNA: TGTGCCAGCAGCCAAGAGGCCAGGGCAGATTCGGGGGCCAACGTCCTGACTTTC.

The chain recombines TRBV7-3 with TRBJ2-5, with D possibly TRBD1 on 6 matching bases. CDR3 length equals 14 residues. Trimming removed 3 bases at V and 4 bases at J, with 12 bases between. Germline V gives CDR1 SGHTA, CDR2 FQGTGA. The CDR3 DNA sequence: TGTGCCAGCAGCTTGGGGGACACCTCAGAGACCCAGTACTTC. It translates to CASSLGDTSETQYF.

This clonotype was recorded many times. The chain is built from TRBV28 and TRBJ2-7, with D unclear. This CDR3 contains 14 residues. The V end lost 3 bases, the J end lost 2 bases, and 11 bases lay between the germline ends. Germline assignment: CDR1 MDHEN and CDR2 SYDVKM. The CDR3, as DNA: TGTGCCAGCAGTTTCTGGGTGACGGCCTACGAGCAGTACTTC. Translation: CASSFWVTAYEQYF.

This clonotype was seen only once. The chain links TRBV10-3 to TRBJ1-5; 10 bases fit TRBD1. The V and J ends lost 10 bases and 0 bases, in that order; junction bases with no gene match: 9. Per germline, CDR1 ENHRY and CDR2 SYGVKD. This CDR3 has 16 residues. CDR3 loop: CATGTGARYSNQPQHF. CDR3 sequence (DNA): TGTGCCACAGGGACAGGGGCGCGGTATAGCAATCAGCCCCAGCATTTT.

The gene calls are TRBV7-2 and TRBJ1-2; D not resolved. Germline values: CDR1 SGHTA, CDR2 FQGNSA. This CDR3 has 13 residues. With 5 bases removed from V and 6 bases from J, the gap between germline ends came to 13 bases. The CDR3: CASSLRTADGYTF. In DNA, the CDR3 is TGTGCCAGCAGCCTCAGAACTGCAGATGGCTACACCTTC.

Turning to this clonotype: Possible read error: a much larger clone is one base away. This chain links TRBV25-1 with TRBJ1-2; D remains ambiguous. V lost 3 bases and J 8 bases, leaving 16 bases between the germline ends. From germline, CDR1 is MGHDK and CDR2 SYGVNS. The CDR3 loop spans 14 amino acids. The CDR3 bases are TGTGCCAGCAGTGACCCCGACAAGGCTGAAGGCTACACCTTC. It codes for CASSDPDKAEGYTF.

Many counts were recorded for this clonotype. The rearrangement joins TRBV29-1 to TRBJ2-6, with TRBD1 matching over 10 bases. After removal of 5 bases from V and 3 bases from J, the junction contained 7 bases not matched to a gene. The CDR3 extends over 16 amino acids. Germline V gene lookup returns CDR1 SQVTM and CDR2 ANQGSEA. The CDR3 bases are TGCAGCGTTCCGGGACAGGGGATCGGTGGGGCCAACGTCCTGACTTTC. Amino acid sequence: CSVPGQGIGGANVLTF.

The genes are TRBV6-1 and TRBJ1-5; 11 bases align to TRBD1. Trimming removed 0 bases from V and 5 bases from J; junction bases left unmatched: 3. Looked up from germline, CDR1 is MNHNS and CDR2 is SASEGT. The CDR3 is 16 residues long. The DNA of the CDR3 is TGTGCCAGCAGTGAAGCGCTGGGACAGGGGGATCAGCCCCAGCATTTT. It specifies CASSEALGQGDQPQHF.

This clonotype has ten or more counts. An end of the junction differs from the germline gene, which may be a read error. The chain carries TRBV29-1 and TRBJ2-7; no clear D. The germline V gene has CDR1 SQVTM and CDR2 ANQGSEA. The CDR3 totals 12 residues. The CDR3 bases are TGCAGCGTCCACCCCCTCGTGGGCGAGGAGTACTTC. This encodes CSVHPLVGEEYF.

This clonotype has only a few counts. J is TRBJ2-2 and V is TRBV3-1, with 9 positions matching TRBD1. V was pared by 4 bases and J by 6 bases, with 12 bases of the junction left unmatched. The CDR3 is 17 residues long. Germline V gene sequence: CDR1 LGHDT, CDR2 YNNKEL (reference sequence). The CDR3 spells CASSPRLTGQGSGELFF. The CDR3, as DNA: TGTGCCAGCAGCCCCCGGTTAACGGGACAGGGTTCCGGGGAGCTGTTTTTT.

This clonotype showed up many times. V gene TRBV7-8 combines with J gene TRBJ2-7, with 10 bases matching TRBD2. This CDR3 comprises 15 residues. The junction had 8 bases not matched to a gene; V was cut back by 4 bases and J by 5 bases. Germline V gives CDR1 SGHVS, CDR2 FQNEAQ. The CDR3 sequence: CASSSASGRRDEQYF. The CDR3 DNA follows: TGTGCCAGCAGCTCAGCTAGCGGGAGAAGGGACGAGCAGTACTTC.

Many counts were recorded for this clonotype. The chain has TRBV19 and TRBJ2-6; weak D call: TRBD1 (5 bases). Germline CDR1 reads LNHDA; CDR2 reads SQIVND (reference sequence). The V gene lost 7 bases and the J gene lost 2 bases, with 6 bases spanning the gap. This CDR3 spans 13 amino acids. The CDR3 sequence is CASTGTGANVLTF. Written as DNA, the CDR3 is TGTGCCAGTACAGGGACTGGGGCCAACGTCCTGACTTTC.

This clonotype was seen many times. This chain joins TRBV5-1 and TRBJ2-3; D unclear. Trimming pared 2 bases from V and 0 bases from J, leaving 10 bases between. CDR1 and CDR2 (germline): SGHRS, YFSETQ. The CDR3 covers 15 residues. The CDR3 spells CASSFAVGSTDTQYF. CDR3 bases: TGCGCCAGCAGCTTCGCGGTCGGTAGCACAGATACGCAGTATTTT.

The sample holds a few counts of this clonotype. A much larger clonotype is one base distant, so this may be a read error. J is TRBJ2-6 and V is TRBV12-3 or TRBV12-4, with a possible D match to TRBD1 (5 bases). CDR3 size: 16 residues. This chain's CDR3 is CASSLRSPSGAYVLTF. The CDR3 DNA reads TGTGCCAGCAGTTTACGGAGCCCTTCTGGGGCCTACGTCCTGACTTTC.

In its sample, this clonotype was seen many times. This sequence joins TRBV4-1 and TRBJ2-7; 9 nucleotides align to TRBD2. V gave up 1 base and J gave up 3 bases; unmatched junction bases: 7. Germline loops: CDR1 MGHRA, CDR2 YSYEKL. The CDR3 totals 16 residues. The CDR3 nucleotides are TGCGCCAGCAGCCAAGGTCCTACTAGCGGGTTCTACGAGCAGTACTTC. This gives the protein CASSQGPTSGFYEQYF.

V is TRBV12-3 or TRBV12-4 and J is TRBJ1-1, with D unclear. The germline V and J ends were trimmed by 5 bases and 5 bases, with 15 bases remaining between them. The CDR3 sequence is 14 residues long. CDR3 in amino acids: CASSPPQVRTEAFF. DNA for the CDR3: TGTGCCAGCAGTCCCCCCCAGGTGAGGACTGAAGCTTTCTTT.

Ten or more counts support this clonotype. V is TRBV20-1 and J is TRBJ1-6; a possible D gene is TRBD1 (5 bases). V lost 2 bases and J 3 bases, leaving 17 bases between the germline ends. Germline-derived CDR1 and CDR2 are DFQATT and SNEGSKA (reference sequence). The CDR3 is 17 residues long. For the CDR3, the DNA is TGCAGTGCTAGAAGGTGGGGGGGATTAAGCTATAATTCACCCCTCCACTTT. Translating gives CSARRWGGLSYNSPLHF.

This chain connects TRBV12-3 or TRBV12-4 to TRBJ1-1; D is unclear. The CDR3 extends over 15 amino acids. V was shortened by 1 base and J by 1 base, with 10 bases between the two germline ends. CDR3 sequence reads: CASSLGAASNTEAFF. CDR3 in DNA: TGTGCCAGCAGTTTAGGGGCAGCTTCGAACACTGAAGCTTTCTTT.

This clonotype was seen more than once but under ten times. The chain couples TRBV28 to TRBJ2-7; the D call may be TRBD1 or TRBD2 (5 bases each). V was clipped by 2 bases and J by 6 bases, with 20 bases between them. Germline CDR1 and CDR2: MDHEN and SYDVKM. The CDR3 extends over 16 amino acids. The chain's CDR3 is CASSLLAGTGMGEQYF. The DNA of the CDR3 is TGTGCCAGCAGTTTACTGGCCGGGACGGGGATGGGCGAGCAGTACTTC.

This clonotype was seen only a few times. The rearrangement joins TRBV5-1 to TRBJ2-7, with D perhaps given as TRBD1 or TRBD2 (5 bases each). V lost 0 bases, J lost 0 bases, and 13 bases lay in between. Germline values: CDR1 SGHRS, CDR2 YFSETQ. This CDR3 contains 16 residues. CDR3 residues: CASSLARGLSSYEQYF. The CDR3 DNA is TGCGCCAGCAGCTTGGCTCGGGGCCTAAGCTCCTACGAGCAGTACTTC.

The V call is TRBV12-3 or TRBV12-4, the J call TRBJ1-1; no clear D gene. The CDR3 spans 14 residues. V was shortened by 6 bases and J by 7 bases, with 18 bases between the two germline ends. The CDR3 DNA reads TGTGCCAGCAGACCCGGGGTGGGTCGACATGAAGCTTTCTTT. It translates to CASRPGVGRHEAFF.